This T cell receptor (beta chain) was sequenced during a study of shared clonotypes between healthy human individuals. A note on this clone: Antigen unknown.

DNA at 200 ng, around 30,000 T cell genomes, went into sorted-subset replicate PCRs. Some clones are missing from TCRdb's copy, which holds only in-frame ones; the method was immunoSEQ multiplex PCR. The data show 2 million or so clones, approximately 94% seen once. Study findings and constraints: Clonotypes that were shared across a handful of donors made up around 5% of naive CD4 clonotypes.

CD45RO negativity and positive selection for CCR7 defined naive CD8 cells, a population that excluded terminally differentiated effector memory CD45RA+ cells. The TCR comes from a man between 18 and 35 years old in good health. The specimen was naive CD8+ T cells sorted from blood.

CDR3: CASSFSLGELFF. CDR3 bases: TGCGCCAGCAGCTTTTCCCTGGGGGAGCTGTTTTTT. This chain uses TRBV5-1 with TRBJ2-2; D is unclear. CDR1 is SGHRS, CDR2 YFSETQ, per germline. The CDR3 spans 12 residues. V shed 2 bases and J shed 8 bases, with 7 bases lying between them.